This T cell receptor (beta chain) is from a study of pediatric ulcerative colitis. Study-wide findings and caveats: Substantially fewer templates came from a couple of patients' blood samples. Rectal pinch biopsies may have included blood-derived T cells, especially in patients with overt colitis.

Libraries were prepared by immunoSEQ multiplex PCR; TCRdb keeps only in-frame clonotypes and omits some of them. The sample lists 44,000 or so clones; about four fifths were seen once. Points on this clone: Its antigen remains unidentified.

The CDR3 covers 16 residues. Trimming took off 1 base at V and 2 bases at J, with 13 bases between the two ends. Germline V gene data show CDR1 as SGHTS and CDR2 as YDEGEE. During colonoscopy, one to two rectal pinch biopsies were collected. The clonotype originates from a girl between 10 and 17 years old with moderate ulcerative colitis. J is TRBJ1-5 and V is TRBV5-8; possible D gene TRBD1, 5 bases. Sequenced material: gut tissue. The CDR3 sequence: CASSLRGFGGNQPQHF. The CDR3 DNA is TGTGCCAGCAGCTTGAGGGGATTCGGTGGCAATCAGCCCCAGCATTTT.